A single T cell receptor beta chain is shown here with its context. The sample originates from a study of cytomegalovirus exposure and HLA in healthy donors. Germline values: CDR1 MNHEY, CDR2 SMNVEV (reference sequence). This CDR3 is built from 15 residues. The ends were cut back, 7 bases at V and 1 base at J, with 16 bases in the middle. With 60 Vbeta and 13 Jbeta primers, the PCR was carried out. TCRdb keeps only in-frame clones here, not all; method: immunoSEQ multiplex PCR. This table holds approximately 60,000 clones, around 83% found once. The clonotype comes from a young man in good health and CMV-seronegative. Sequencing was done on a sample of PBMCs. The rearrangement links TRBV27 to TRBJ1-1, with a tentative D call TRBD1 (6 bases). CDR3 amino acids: CASIPWGGGNTEAFF. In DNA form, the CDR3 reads TGTGCCAGCATCCCCTGGGGGGGCGGGAACACTGAAGCTTTCTTT.